These 30 T cell receptor beta chains came from one sample sequenced in a study of tumor and adjacent non-tumor tissue in lung cancer. Three rounds of nested PCR, following a modified ARM-PCR protocol, produced the TCRbeta library. TCRdb re-analysed the multiplex PCR reads in MiXCR, keeping a single row per CDR3 protein. This table has approximately 100,000 distinct CDR3 sequences, around 75% appearing once. No cell sorting was done before RNA was extracted from the tissue. Sequences were obtained from lung tumor tissue. All receptors derive from a woman aged 60-75 years with non-small cell lung cancer.

On this clonotype itself: This may be a read error, as it is one base from a much larger clone. The J gene is TRBJ1-6, the V gene TRBV20-1; weak D call: TRBD1 (5 bases). CDR1 and CDR2 from the germline V gene are DFQATT and SNEGSKA (reference sequence). V lost 2 bases and J lost 3, with 11 bases in between. The CDR3 has 15 residues. CDR3 bases: TGCAGTGCTAGATCCAGGGCACACTATAATTCACCCCTCCACTTT. Its protein is CSARSRAHYNSPLHF.

As for this clonotype: At one of its ends the junction is not consistent with the germline gene, which may arise from a read error. V usage is TRBV11-2 and J usage is TRBJ2-7; 13 bases agree with TRBD2. This CDR3 has 15 amino acids. Germline V gene lookup returns CDR1 SGHAT and CDR2 FQNNGV. The CDR3 nucleotides are TGTGTCAGCAGTTACGGGACTAGCGGGAACTACGAACAGTACTTC. This codes for CVSSYGTSGNYEQYF.

On this clonotype itself: A clone one base away is much larger, so this may be a read error. The rearrangement uses TRBV20-1 and TRBJ2-1; 9 bases line up with TRBD2. The V gene's germline CDR1 is DFQATT and CDR2 SNEGSKA (reference sequence). V was pared by 5 bases and J by 4 bases, with 24 bases of the junction left unmatched. The CDR3 extends over 20 amino acids. In DNA form, the CDR3 reads TGCAGTGCTTGTGCAGGGGGTATCGCGGGAGGGCCTCCGATTTACAATGAGCAGTTCTTC. Its protein is CSACAGGIAGGPPIYNEQFF.

Ten or more counts support this clonotype. J is TRBJ2-1 and V is TRBV6-2 or TRBV6-3; 11 nucleotides match TRBD2. CDR1 and CDR2 (germline): MNHEY, SVGEGT. This CDR3 has 16 residues. J was trimmed by 4 bases and V by 2 bases; bases with no gene match: 4. The CDR3, as DNA: TGTGCCAGCAGTTACCCTAGCGGGGGGTATTACAATGAGCAGTTCTTC. It encodes CASSYPSGGYYNEQFF.

Remarks on this clonotype: One end of the junction does not line up with germline, which may come from a read error. The chain couples TRBV11-2 to TRBJ2-2; tentatively, D is TRBD1 or TRBD2 (6 bases each). CDR3 length equals 14 residues. Germline V gene sequence: CDR1 SGHAT, CDR2 FQNNGV. DNA of the CDR3: TGTGTCAGCAGCTTGCGGGACAACACCGAGGAGATGTTTTTT. This encodes CVSSLRDNTEEMFF.

This clonotype was observed once. The gene calls are TRBV20-1 and TRBJ2-3; 7 bases match TRBD2. Germline-derived CDR1 and CDR2 are DFQATT and SNEGSKA (reference sequence). This CDR3 has 13 residues. The CDR3 DNA sequence: TGCAGGGGGCGGGCGGGAGCCGAAAATACGCAGTATTTT. Protein: CRGRAGAENTQYF.

The V gene is TRBV29-1, the J gene TRBJ2-7; D not certain. This CDR3 region has 15 residues. Per the germline V gene, CDR1 is SQVTM and CDR2 is ANQGSEA. V lost 4 bases and J 0 bases, leaving 16 bases between the germline ends. The CDR3: CSVAGSNTGSYEQYF. The CDR3 DNA reads as TGCAGCGTTGCAGGTTCGAATACGGGCTCCTACGAGCAGTACTTC.

Notes on this clonotype: Since a much larger clone is just one base distant, this may be a read error. The CDR3 bases are TGTGCCAGCACCAAGCCCACGAGACAGGGGGCGGGTGACTACACCTTC. Its translation is CASTKPTRQGAGDYTF. The V and J genes are TRBV28 and TRBJ1-2; 10 bases match TRBD1. V lost 7 bases to trimming and J lost 10 bases; unmatched junction nucleotides: 18. Germline V CDR1 and CDR2: MDHEN, SYDVKM. The length of the CDR3 is 16 residues.

Worth noting for this clonotype: A read error may produce the germline difference seen at one junction end. The rearrangement joins TRBV29-1 to TRBJ2-7, with TRBD1 as a possible D gene (6 bases). This CDR3 has 12 residues. The germline gives CDR1 SQVTM, CDR2 ANQGSEA. Here the CDR3 DNA reads TGCAGGGTTGGTATACAGGGCGGCGAGCAGTACTTC. Translated, it gives CRVGIQGGEQYF.

About this clonotype itself: Being one base from a much bigger clone, this may be a read error. The conserved closing phenylalanine or tryptophan is absent in this CDR3, likely reflecting a read error. The rearrangement links TRBV6-2 or TRBV6-3 to TRBJ2-6; possibly TRBD2 for D (5 bases). Germline V gene data show CDR1 as MNHEY and CDR2 as SVGEGT. CDR3 length equals 16 residues. Trimming pared 6 bases from V and 0 bases from J, leaving 12 bases between. CDR3 in DNA: TGTGCCAGCAGCCCAACAACTAGCTCTGGGGCCAACGTCCTGACTTTA. It codes for CASSPTTSSGANVLTL.

On this clonotype: With a much larger clone just one base away, this may be a read error. This chain joins TRBV20-1 and TRBJ2-7, with a weak D call TRBD2 (6 bases). V gave up 4 bases and J gave up 7 bases, with 23 bases separating them. The CDR3 sequence is 15 residues long. Per germline, CDR1 DFQATT and CDR2 SNEGSKA (reference sequence). The CDR3 loop reads CSATRGGSPREEQYF. The CDR3 nucleotides are TGCAGTGCTACAAGAGGAGGGTCTCCCCGAGAAGAGCAGTACTTC.

Comment on this clonotype: At one end, the junction sequence differs from germline, possibly due to a read error. The chain has TRBV11-1 and TRBJ2-2, with 7 bases matching TRBD1. The germline CDR1 and CDR2 sequences are SGHAT and FQDESV (reference sequence). This CDR3 has 16 amino acids. CDR3 amino acids: CASSAWTGVNTWELFF. CDR3 nucleotide sequence: TGTGCCAGCAGCGCCTGGACAGGAGTGAACACCTGGGAGTTGTTTTTT.

V is TRBV7-8 and J is TRBJ2-1; tentative D call: TRBD2 (6 bases). The CDR3 extends over 12 amino acids. Between the trimmed V and J ends, which lost 1 base and 10 bases, there was a span of 8 bases. Germline CDR1 and CDR2: SGHVS and FQNEAQ. Here the CDR3 DNA reads TGTGCCAGCAGCTTAGGTGGGGGGGAGCAGTTCTTC. Translation: CASSLGGGEQFF.

V gene TRBV19 combines with J gene TRBJ2-1; 7 positions agree with TRBD2. Germline V gives CDR1 LNHDA, CDR2 SQIVND (reference sequence). J was trimmed by 8 bases and V by 9 bases; bases with no gene match: 7. The CDR3 consists of 12 residues. The CDR3 DNA reads as TGTGCCAGCACCAATGGGGGGGATGAGCAGTTCTTC. Protein product: CASTNGGDEQFF.

This clonotype was counted many times. The rearrangement joins TRBV6-2 or TRBV6-3 to TRBJ2-1; D is unresolved. Germline V gene sequence: CDR1 MNHEY, CDR2 SVGEGT. V was shortened by 5 bases and J by 6 bases, with 11 bases between the two germline ends. This CDR3 has 13 residues. As DNA, the CDR3 is TGTGCCAGCAGTCTCGGACCCCCCAATGAGCAGTTCTTC. This encodes CASSLGPPNEQFF.

The rearrangement links TRBV6-2 or TRBV6-3 to TRBJ2-2, with TRBD2 as a possible D gene (5 bases). The CDR3 is 17 residues long. In germline, CDR1 is MNHEY, CDR2 SVGEGT. Trimming left V 2 bases short and J 16 bases short, with 29 bases between. CDR3 in DNA: TGTGCCAGCAGTTACACCCAACAGAGGGCCAACACCCGGAAGCCGTTTTTT. Amino acids: CASSYTQQRANTRKPFF.

This clonotype occurred a few times. Possible read error: a much larger clone is one base away. The chain links TRBV6-5 to TRBJ2-2; possibly TRBD1 or TRBD2 for D (7 bases each). This CDR3 has 16 residues. Trimming left V 6 bases short and J 5 bases short, with 19 bases between. Germline V gene sequence: CDR1 MNHEY, CDR2 SVGAGI. The CDR3 nucleotides are TGTGCCAGCAGGCTAGTGGGGGGGGACAGTACCGGGGAGCTGTTTTTT. The encoded protein is CASRLVGGDSTGELFF.

For this clonotype: A junction boundary mismatches the germline segment, possibly from a read error. The gene calls are TRBV11-2 and TRBJ1-5; perhaps TRBD1 as D (6 bases). There are 13 residues in the CDR3. From germline, CDR1 is SGHAT and CDR2 FQNNGV. As DNA, the CDR3 is TGTGCCAGCTCCCCGGTCAGGGGTCAGCCCAAGCATTTT. Translating gives CASSPVRGQPKHF.

This clonotype was observed at least ten times. Here the CDR3 DNA reads TGCGCCGGACGACAGGACTTGAACACCGGGGAGCTGTTTTTT. This translates into CAGRQDLNTGELFF. V usage is TRBV4-3 and J usage is TRBJ2-2, with a tentative D call TRBD1 (6 bases). The CDR3 totals 14 residues. V was clipped by 11 bases and J by 1 base, with 14 bases between them. Germline V gene sequence: CDR1 LGHNA, CDR2 YSLEER.

This sequence joins TRBV20-1 and TRBJ1-6; D is undetermined. The V and J ends lost 3 bases and 11 bases respectively, with 17 bases between them. Germline values: CDR1 DFQATT, CDR2 SNEGSKA (reference sequence). The length of the CDR3 is 14 residues. The CDR3 sequence: CSARSGQSNPPLHF. The CDR3 DNA is TGCAGTGCTAGGTCGGGTCAGTCAAATCCACCCCTCCACTTT.

This clonotype occurred once. In this CDR3 the conserved last residue, phenylalanine or tryptophan, is missing, so a read error is likely. The V and J genes are TRBV6-5 and TRBJ2-1, with 8 nucleotides matching TRBD1. CDR1 and CDR2 from the germline V gene are MNHEY and SVGAGI. This CDR3 comprises 16 residues. The CDR3 spells CASSFYAGQGADDQFI. In DNA, the CDR3 is TGTGCCAGCAGTTTCTATGCGGGGCAGGGGGCAGATGATCAGTTCATC.

A note on this clonotype: The conserved closing phenylalanine or tryptophan is absent in this CDR3, likely reflecting a read error. The DNA for the CDR3 is TGTGCCAGCAGCCCTCCTACACTGATGAACACTGAAGCTTTCGTT. Encoded protein: CASSPPTLMNTEAFV. The chain employs TRBV6-2 or TRBV6-3 and TRBJ1-1; no clear D. Germline V gene data show CDR1 as MNHEY and CDR2 as SVGEGT. The CDR3 has 15 amino acids. V was trimmed by 6 bases and J by 0 bases, leaving 14 bases between them.

With respect to this clonotype: A much larger clone lies one base from this, so it may be a read error. The J gene is TRBJ2-3, the V gene TRBV4-2; 8 bases agree with TRBD2. Germline CDR1 and CDR2: LGHNA and YNFKEQ. This CDR3 spans 15 amino acids. CDR3: CVSSQGSGGTDTQYF. The CDR3 DNA reads TGTGTCAGCAGCCAAGGTAGCGGGGGCACAGATACGCAGTATTTT.

Of note for this clonotype: The junction departs from germline at one end; a sequencing error may be responsible. The chain is built from TRBV5-1 and TRBJ1-1; D unresolved. The germline V gene encodes CDR1 SGHRS and CDR2 YFSETQ. This CDR3 contains 13 residues. CDR3 nucleotides: TGCGCCAGCAGCTTGGGCGGGAGCACTAAAGCTTTCTTT. It is translated as CASSLGGSTKAFF.

This chain uses TRBV11-2 with TRBJ1-1; D ambiguous. The CDR3 sequence is 18 residues long. Germline V gene data show CDR1 as SGHAT and CDR2 as FQNNGV. Trimming took 4 bases from V and 0 from J, leaving 21 bases between them. The CDR3 DNA follows: TGTGCCAGCAGCTCCCGAGGCGGAGGCACACAAATGAACACTGAAGCTTTCTTT. Translated, it gives CASSSRGGGTQMNTEAFF.

Details on this clonotype: A single base separates this from a much larger clone, so it may be a read error. The rearrangement joins TRBV6-2 or TRBV6-3 to TRBJ1-2; D is possibly TRBD1 (5 bases). Trimming left V 7 bases short and J 2 bases short, with 17 bases between. Germline values: CDR1 MNHEY, CDR2 SVGEGT. The CDR3 has 15 amino acids. CDR3 region: CASNPPGHRNYGYTF. DNA for the CDR3: TGTGCCAGCAATCCCCCTGGACATCGGAACTATGGCTACACCTTC.

Concerning this clonotype: The junction shows a germline mismatch at one end, possibly a read error. V gene TRBV11-3 combines with J gene TRBJ2-1; the match to TRBD2 covers 8 bases. The CDR3 is 17 residues long. Germline V gene data show CDR1 as SGHNT and CDR2 as YENEEA. The CDR3 DNA is TGCGCCAGCAGCTTAGAGTTAAATAGCGGGAACCACAATGAGCAGTTCTTC. Translation gives CASSLELNSGNHNEQFF.

Comment on this clonotype: This likely comes from a read error, as the CDR3 has no conserved phenylalanine or tryptophan at its end. V is TRBV6-5 and J is TRBJ1-1, with a tentative D call TRBD1 (5 bases). Germline CDR1 and CDR2: MNHEY and SVGAGI. The CDR3 contains 14 residues. The CDR3 DNA reads as TGTACCAGCACCTCAGGGAATCGGAACACTGGAGCTTTCTAT. The encoded protein is CTSTSGNRNTGAFY.

This chain links TRBV20-1 with TRBJ2-1; TRBD2 agrees at 13 bases. The ends lost 3 bases at V and 8 bases at J; junction bases unmatched: 13. CDR1 is DFQATT, CDR2 SNEGSKA, per germline (reference sequence). The CDR3 spans 17 residues. The CDR3 DNA reads as TGCAGTGCTAGCGGGACTAGCGGGATCCTATGCTATGATGAGCAGTTCTTC. It translates to CSASGTSGILCYDEQFF.

As concerns this clonotype: Being one base from a much bigger clone, this may be a read error. The V gene is TRBV20-1, the J gene TRBJ1-6, with a possible D match to TRBD1 (5 bases). The CDR3 sequence is 12 residues long. The germline V gene has CDR1 DFQATT and CDR2 SNEGSKA (reference sequence). The CDR3 here is CSAGTFNSPLRF. The CDR3 region has the DNA TGCAGTGCTGGGACCTTCAATTCACCCCTCCGCTTT.